The 17 T cell receptor beta chains below all came from one sample that was sequenced in a study of cytomegalovirus exposure and HLA in healthy donors. 60 Vbeta and 13 Jbeta primers were used in PCR. Measured with immunoSEQ multiplex PCR; TCRdb has only the in-frame clones, and not every one. This table has over 50,000 clones, 55% to 75% appearing once. The specimen was PBMCs. The source of these receptors is a man in his forties in good health and CMV-seropositive.

This chain uses TRBV5-1 with TRBJ2-7, with D tentatively TRBD1 (8 bases). CDR1 and CDR2 from the germline V gene are SGHRS and YFSETQ. Trimming pared 3 bases from V and 7 bases from J, leaving 17 bases between. This CDR3 is 14 amino acids long. CDR3 coding DNA: TGCGCCAGCAGCTACCAACAGGGGGAGGGGGAGCAGTACTTC. Translation gives CASSYQQGEGEQYF.

CDR3 sequence (DNA): TGTGCCAGCAGCCTTGTTGCAACTAATGAAAAACTGTTTTTT. It yields the protein CASSLVATNEKLFF. The chain couples TRBV27 to TRBJ1-4; no clear D gene. Trimming removed 6 bases from V and 0 bases from J, with 8 bases in between. Germline loops: CDR1 MNHEY, CDR2 SMNVEV (reference sequence). The length of the CDR3 is 14 residues.

The rearrangement joins TRBV29-1 to TRBJ2-3; possibly TRBD2 for D (5 bases). V dropped 2 bases and J dropped 5 bases, with 11 bases sitting between them. The CDR3 runs 13 residues. CDR1 SQVTM and CDR2 ANQGSEA come from the germline V gene. The CDR3 region is CSVERLAQDTQYF. The CDR3 region has the DNA TGCAGCGTTGAAAGGTTAGCGCAAGATACGCAGTATTTT.

This sequence joins TRBV20-1 and TRBJ2-1; D might be TRBD2 (5 bases). Germline values: CDR1 DFQATT, CDR2 SNEGSKA (reference sequence). This CDR3 has 11 residues. Between the trimmed V and J ends, which lost 5 bases and 8 bases, there was a span of 10 bases. The CDR3 here is CSAPTGYEQFF. CDR3 DNA sequence: TGCAGTGCTCCGACGGGGTATGAGCAGTTCTTC.

This chain joins TRBV15 and TRBJ2-5; 14 bases line up with TRBD2. The end of the DNA is better explained by TRBJ2-7, so the J call may be wrong. Germline values: CDR1 LNHNV, CDR2 YYDKDF (reference sequence). This CDR3 is built from 14 residues. CDR3 loop: CATSEGLAGVEQYF. The CDR3 DNA reads TGTGCCACCAGCGAGGGACTAGCGGGAGTCGAGCAGTACTTC.

V is TRBV30 and J is TRBJ2-6; D uncertain. Germline loops: CDR1 GTSNPN, CDR2 SVGIG (reference sequence). Trimming pared 5 bases from V and 5 bases from J, leaving 4 bases between. The CDR3 has 11 amino acids. The CDR3 loop is CAWGWANVLTF. DNA for the CDR3: TGTGCCTGGGGCTGGGCCAACGTCCTGACTTTC.

J is TRBJ2-2 and V is TRBV30; tentatively, D is TRBD1 (6 bases). This CDR3 region has 12 residues. CDR1 is GTSNPN, CDR2 SVGIG, per germline (reference sequence). V was trimmed by 3 bases and J by 7 bases, leaving 9 bases between them. CDR3 protein: CAWRPTGGELFF. DNA for the CDR3: TGTGCCTGGAGACCGACAGGCGGGGAGCTGTTTTTT. Together with reference TRBV30 and TRBJ2-2, the CDR3 gives the full variable domain: SQTIHQWPATLVQPVGSPLSLECTVEGTSNPNLYWYRQAAGRGLQLLFYSVGIGQISSEVPQNLSASRPQDRQFILSSKKLLLSDSGFYLCAWRPTGGELFFGEGSRLTVL.

The rearrangement uses TRBV15 and TRBJ2-3; the D is unclear. CDR1 is LNHNV and CDR2 is YYDKDF in the germline V gene (reference sequence). The CDR3 length is 13 residues. With 5 bases removed from V and 2 bases from J, the gap between germline ends came to 8 bases. CDR3 sequence: CATSFPNTDTQYF. CDR3 coding DNA: TGTGCCACCAGCTTCCCTAACACAGATACGCAGTATTTT. The full variable domain, in which reference TRBV15 and TRBJ2-3 provide the parts outside the CDR3, is DAMVIQNPRYQVTQFGKPVTLSCSQTLNHNVMYWYQQKSSQAPKLLFHYYDKDFNNEADTPDNFQSRRPNTSFCFLDIRSPGLGDTAMYLCATSFPNTDTQYFGPGTRLTVL.

The count of this clone is one. The CDR3: CAWSDLRLAHNEQFF. CDR3 nucleotides: TGTGCCTGGAGCGATCTCAGACTAGCACACAATGAGCAGTTCTTC. The J gene is TRBJ2-1, the V gene TRBV30; 7 bases map to TRBD2. J gave up 5 bases and V 3 bases, and 10 bases lay outside the gene matches. Germline loops: CDR1 GTSNPN, CDR2 SVGIG (reference sequence). The CDR3 runs to 15 residues.

V is TRBV2 and J is TRBJ2-5; D is ambiguous. The germline gives CDR1 SNHLY, CDR2 FYNNEI. V lost 8 bases and J lost 5, with 12 bases in between. CDR3 length: 12 residues. CDR3 loop: CASGLSEETQYF. The CDR3, as DNA: TGTGCCAGCGGCCTGTCGGAGGAGACCCAGTACTTC.

This clone has more than one count but fewer than ten. The chain recombines TRBV2 with TRBJ2-3; 9 bases match TRBD2. The CDR3 is 15 residues long. J was trimmed by 5 bases and V by 7 bases; bases with no gene match: 10. Germline V gives CDR1 SNHLY, CDR2 FYNNEI. CDR3 nucleotide sequence: TGTGCCAGCAATCTTAGCGGGGGAAGGGGAGATACGCAGTATTTT. Translated, it gives CASNLSGGRGDTQYF.

This clone was counted a single time. The CDR3 DNA follows: TGTGCCAGCAGCGAGGGACAGGGGGCGAAGTACAATGAGCAGTTCTTC. It codes for CASSEGQGAKYNEQFF. This rearrangement joins TRBV9 to TRBJ2-1; TRBD1 matches at 12 bases. The CDR3 spans 16 residues. J gave up 4 bases and V 3 bases, and 5 bases lay outside the gene matches. The germline gives CDR1 SGDLS, CDR2 YYNGEE. The entire variable domain, with the rest obtained from reference TRBV9 and TRBJ2-1, is as follows: DSGVTQTPKHLITATGQRVTLRCSPRSGDLSVYWYQQSLDQGLQFLIQYYNGEERAKGNILERFSAQQFPDLHSELNLSSLELGDSALYFCASSEGQGAKYNEQFFGPGTRLTVL.

As concerns this clone: Germline and junction disagree at one end, which may indicate a read error. Different DNA sequences within this sample yield the same CDR3. J is TRBJ2-5 and V is TRBV7-2; perhaps TRBD2 as D (6 bases). TRBJ2-7 explains the end of the DNA better; the J call may be wrong. The CDR3 has 13 residues. Germline V gene data show CDR1 as SGHTA and CDR2 as FQGNSA. This CDR3 is CASSNGRGYEQYF. In DNA, the CDR3 is TGCGCCAGCAGTAACGGGAGAGGCTACGAGCAGTACTTC.

The genes are TRBV5-8 and TRBJ1-3; D is unclear. V was cut by 4 bases and J by 5 bases, with 10 bases left in between. Germline V gene data show CDR1 as SGHTS and CDR2 as YDEGEE. The CDR3 runs 13 residues. In nucleotides, the CDR3 is TGTGCCAGCAGCCCGGACTTCAGAAACACCATATATTTT. Translation: CASSPDFRNTIYF.

The chain links TRBV11-2 to TRBJ1-1, with a weak D call TRBD1 (6 bases). The V end lost 0 bases, the J end lost 3 bases, and 11 bases lay between the germline ends. This CDR3 comprises 15 residues. Germline CDR1 and CDR2: SGHAT and FQNNGV. CDR3 protein: CASSLESGGHTEAFF. CDR3 DNA sequence: TGTGCCAGCAGCTTAGAATCGGGGGGCCACACTGAAGCTTTCTTT.

This sequence joins TRBV18 and TRBJ2-3; the D gene is possibly TRBD1 (6 bases). CDR1 and CDR2 (germline): KGHSH, LQKENI. The CDR3 is 17 amino acids. Between the trimmed V and J ends, which lost 2 bases and 0 bases, there was a span of 15 bases. The CDR3 is CASSPRRQGSSTDTQYF. The CDR3 nucleotides are TGTGCCAGCTCACCAAGACGGCAGGGGTCGAGCACAGATACGCAGTATTTT.

The rearrangement joins TRBV9 to TRBJ2-3, with TRBD2 matching over 11 bases. This CDR3 spans 16 amino acids. V was pared by 3 bases and J by 4 bases, with 7 bases of the junction left unmatched. The germline V gene encodes CDR1 SGDLS and CDR2 YYNGEE. The CDR3 loop is CASSELAGDGADTQYF. The CDR3 nucleotides read TGTGCCAGCAGCGAACTAGCGGGAGATGGGGCAGATACGCAGTATTTT.